This passage covers 17 T cell receptor beta chains from one sample sequenced in a study of neurological immune-mediated disorders. From the 5' RACE reads, TCRdb called clonotypes with MiXCR, one entry per CDR3 protein. The sample lists around 40,000 distinct CDR3 sequences; 6% to 7.5% were seen once. The sample taken for sequencing was CD4+ T cells from blood. The source of these receptors is a man over 45 in good health.

This clonotype was observed at least ten times. The chain links TRBV7-2 to TRBJ1-2, with no clear D. The CDR3 has 13 residues. The germline gives CDR1 SGHTA, CDR2 FQGNSA. V was clipped by 5 bases and J by 2 bases, with 9 bases between them. The DNA of the CDR3 is TGTGCCAGCAGCGGACCCGGAAACTATGGCTACACCTTC. This encodes CASSGPGNYGYTF.

This clonotype was recorded at least ten times. This sequence joins TRBV7-2 and TRBJ2-3; D gene ambiguous. Trimming removed 4 bases from V and 2 bases from J, with 7 bases in between. Germline CDR1 and CDR2: SGHTA and FQGNSA. The CDR3 extends over 13 amino acids. CDR3 region: CASSYGYTDTQYF. In DNA, the CDR3 is TGTGCCAGCAGCTACGGCTACACAGATACGCAGTATTTT.

In this sample, this clonotype turned up many times. The chain joins TRBV29-1 to TRBJ2-2; 13 bases fit TRBD2. The trim removed 5 bases at V and 6 bases at J, leaving 15 bases unmatched. Germline V CDR1 and CDR2: SQVTM, ANQGSEA. The CDR3 runs to 18 residues. In nucleotides, the CDR3 is TGCAGCGTTCTAGGACTAGCGGGAGATTTGAAGGCTCCCGGGGAGCTGTTTTTT. This codes for CSVLGLAGDLKAPGELFF.

This clonotype was seen more than once but under ten times. The chain links TRBV18 to TRBJ2-7; TRBD1 is a possible D gene (6 bases). The germline V gene encodes CDR1 KGHSH and CDR2 LQKENI. This CDR3 spans 14 amino acids. V was cut by 4 bases and J by 2 bases, with 12 bases left in between. CDR3 residues: CASSRGSGAYEQYF. The CDR3 region has the DNA TGTGCCAGCTCACGAGGGTCAGGGGCCTACGAGCAGTACTTC.

This clonotype was recorded at least ten times. The chain employs TRBV5-1 and TRBJ2-5; TRBD2 agrees at 8 bases. CDR1 SGHRS and CDR2 YFSETQ come from the germline V gene. J was trimmed by 5 bases and V by 7 bases; bases with no gene match: 10. This CDR3 is built from 14 residues. The CDR3 is CASSSGSGWETQYF. CDR3 DNA: TGCGCCAGCTCCAGCGGGAGTGGATGGGAGACCCAGTACTTC.

This clonotype was seen repeatedly, ten times or more. This chain links TRBV7-2 with TRBJ2-3; TRBD2 is a possible D gene (5 bases). The CDR3 extends over 13 amino acids. V was pared by 1 base and J by 5 bases, with 7 bases between. Germline V CDR1 and CDR2: SGHTA, FQGNSA. The CDR3 sequence is CASSLGRGDTQYF. The CDR3 nucleotides are TGTGCCAGCAGCTTAGGTCGGGGAGATACGCAGTATTTT.

In this sample, this clonotype turned up many times. The chain employs TRBV6-2 or TRBV6-3 and TRBJ1-5; D may be TRBD1 (5 bases). Trimming stripped 3 bases from V and 7 bases from J, with 16 bases between. CDR1 MNHEY and CDR2 SVGEGT come from the germline V gene. The CDR3 is 15 amino acids. CDR3 in DNA: TGTGCCAGCAGTTATTTTGGGGCTACCGGCCAGCCCCAGCATTTT. Translating it yields CASSYFGATGQPQHF.

This clonotype was counted ten times or more. The chain is built from TRBV5-1 and TRBJ2-7; the D is unclear. Trimming pared 1 base from V and 7 bases from J, leaving 12 bases between. The length of the CDR3 is 13 residues. Per germline, CDR1 SGHRS and CDR2 YFSETQ. The CDR3 region has the DNA TGCGCCAGCAGCTTGTGGCACGGCCGGGAGCAGTACTTC. This sequence encodes CASSLWHGREQYF.

This clonotype was counted ten times or more. The chain recombines TRBV6-5 with TRBJ1-6; D is undetermined. Germline loops: CDR1 MNHEY, CDR2 SVGAGI. V gave up 2 bases and J gave up 9 bases, with 5 bases separating them. This CDR3 contains 12 residues. CDR3 coding DNA: TGTGCCAGCAGTTACAGGAGTTCACCCCTCCACTTT. Amino acids: CASSYRSSPLHF.

In this sample, this clonotype turned up many times. This chain connects TRBV5-1 to TRBJ2-7, with a weak D call TRBD2 (5 bases). In germline, CDR1 is SGHRS, CDR2 YFSETQ. The V end lost 0 bases, the J end lost 5 bases, and 6 bases lay between the germline ends. The CDR3 length is 12 residues. CDR3 nucleotides: TGCGCCAGCAGCTTGGTTAGCGACGAGCAGTACTTC. Residues: CASSLVSDEQYF.

This rearrangement joins TRBV20-1 to TRBJ1-5; 11 nucleotides agree with TRBD1. Germline V gene sequence: CDR1 DFQATT, CDR2 SNEGSKA (reference sequence). The CDR3 runs to 16 residues. The V and J ends lost 2 bases and 6 bases, in that order; junction bases with no gene match: 9. This CDR3 is CSARLPGTGGGQPQHF. CDR3 coding DNA: TGCAGTGCTAGACTCCCCGGGACAGGGGGAGGTCAGCCCCAGCATTTT.

The table lists this clonotype with many counts. The chain is built from TRBV7-9 and TRBJ2-1; D gene unclear. The CDR3 length is 13 residues. Per the germline V gene, CDR1 is SEHNR and CDR2 is FQNEAQ (reference sequence). V lost 3 bases and J 4 bases, leaving 7 bases between the germline ends. The CDR3 bases are TGTGCCAGCAGCTTTCAGCAGTACAATGAGCAGTTCTTC. It specifies CASSFQQYNEQFF.

This clonotype was picked up many times. The chain is built from TRBV7-2 and TRBJ2-5; 9 bases line up with TRBD2. With 5 bases clipped from V and 7 bases from J, the junction kept 14 bases outside the gene matches. Germline CDR1 and CDR2: SGHTA and FQGNSA. The CDR3 covers 16 residues. The CDR3 DNA reads TGTGCCAGCAGCCCCGCGGCGGGAGGGGTTCCGGGGACCCAGTACTTC. Translating it yields CASSPAAGGVPGTQYF.

This clonotype has a count of ten or more. The V and J genes are TRBV28 and TRBJ1-2, with D tentatively TRBD1 (5 bases). Germline CDR1 MDHEN, CDR2 SYDVKM. This CDR3 is built from 12 residues. Trimming removed 10 bases at V and 7 bases at J, with 16 bases between. The CDR3 bases are TGTGCCACCTACCGGGGCGGTGGTGGCTACACCTTC. It specifies CATYRGGGGYTF.

This clonotype was recorded many times. The chain combines TRBV7-2 with TRBJ2-3; 7 nucleotides align to TRBD2. In germline, CDR1 is SGHTA, CDR2 FQGNSA. The CDR3 covers 14 residues. The trim removed 8 bases at V and 5 bases at J, leaving 10 bases unmatched. The chain's CDR3 is CASSPGGSEDTQYF. In DNA, the CDR3 is TGTGCCAGCTCTCCGGGAGGATCTGAAGATACGCAGTATTTT.

To note about this clonotype: A read error may explain this, as a much larger clone is one base away. The gene calls are TRBV7-2 and TRBJ1-6; TRBD1 aligns across 9 bases. The CDR3 is 17 amino acids. CDR1 and CDR2 (germline): SGHTA, FQGNSA. The CDR3 DNA sequence: TGTGTCAGCAGCTCCCGAGCTGGACAGGGGTTTAATTCACCCCTCCACTTT. Translation: CVSSSRAGQGFNSPLHF.

This clonotype has at least ten counts. The chain couples TRBV7-2 to TRBJ2-7, with D possibly being TRBD2 (6 bases). The CDR3 loop spans 14 amino acids. With 7 bases removed from V and 0 bases from J, the gap between germline ends came to 13 bases. Germline assignment: CDR1 SGHTA and CDR2 FQGNSA. The CDR3 loop is CASTRDFNSYEQYF. In DNA form, the CDR3 reads TGTGCCAGCACCCGGGACTTCAACTCCTACGAGCAGTACTTC.